The sequence of this T cell receptor beta chain was determined in a study of cytomegalovirus exposure and HLA in healthy donors. The overall study: Membership in the Caucasian-associated ancestry cluster was found for about 84% of around 380 genotyped donors.

Trimming shortened V by 5 bases and J by 10 bases, and 12 bases separated the two germline ends. The CDR3 loop spans 12 amino acids. The V gene's germline CDR1 is MGHDK and CDR2 SYGVNS. Amplification used 60 Vbeta primers and 13 Jbeta primers. Produced via immunoSEQ multiplex PCR; TCRdb's table is partial and in-frame only. The repertoire holds 35,000 to 45,000 clones, with 60% to 80% as singletons. This clone was observed a handful of times. The source material was PBMCs. The V and J genes are TRBV25-1 and TRBJ2-4, with D possibly TRBD1 on 6 matching bases. This receptor was identified in a man younger than 45 in good health and CMV-seronegative. CDR3 in amino acids: CASSRVGGIQYF. The CDR3 DNA follows: TGTGCCAGCAGTCGGGTAGGGGGTATTCAGTACTTC.